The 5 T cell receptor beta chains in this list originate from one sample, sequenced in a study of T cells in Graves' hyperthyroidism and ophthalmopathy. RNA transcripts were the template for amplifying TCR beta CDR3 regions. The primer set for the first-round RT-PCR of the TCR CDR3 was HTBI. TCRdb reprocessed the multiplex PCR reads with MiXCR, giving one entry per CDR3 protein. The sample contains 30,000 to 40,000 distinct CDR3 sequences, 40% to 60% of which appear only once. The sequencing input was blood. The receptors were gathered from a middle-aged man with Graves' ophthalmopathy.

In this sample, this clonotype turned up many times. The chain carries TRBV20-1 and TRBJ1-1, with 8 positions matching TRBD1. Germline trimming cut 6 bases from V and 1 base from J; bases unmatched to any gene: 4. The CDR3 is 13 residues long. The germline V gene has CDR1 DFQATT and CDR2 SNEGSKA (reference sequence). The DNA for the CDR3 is TGCAGTGCAGCCGGGACAGGGAACACTGAAGCTTTCTTT. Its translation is CSAAGTGNTEAFF.

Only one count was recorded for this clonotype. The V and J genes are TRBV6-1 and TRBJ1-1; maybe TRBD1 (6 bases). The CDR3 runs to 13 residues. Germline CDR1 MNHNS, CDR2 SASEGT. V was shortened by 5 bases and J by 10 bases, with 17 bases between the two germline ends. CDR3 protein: CASSYQGTRGAFF. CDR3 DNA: TGTGCCAGCAGTTACCAGGGGACTAGAGGAGCTTTCTTT.

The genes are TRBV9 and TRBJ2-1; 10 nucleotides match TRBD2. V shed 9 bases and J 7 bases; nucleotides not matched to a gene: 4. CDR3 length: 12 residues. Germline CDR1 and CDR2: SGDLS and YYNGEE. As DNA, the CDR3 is TGTGCCACTAGCGGGAGTTCGAATGAGCAGTTCTTC. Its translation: CATSGSSNEQFF.

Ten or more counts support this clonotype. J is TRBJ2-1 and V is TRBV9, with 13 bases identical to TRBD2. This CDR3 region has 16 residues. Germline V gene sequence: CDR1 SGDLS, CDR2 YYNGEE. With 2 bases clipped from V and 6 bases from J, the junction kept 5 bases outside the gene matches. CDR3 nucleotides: TGTGCCAGCAGCGTGGGACTAGCGGGACGTTTCAATGAGCAGTTCTTC. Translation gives CASSVGLAGRFNEQFF.

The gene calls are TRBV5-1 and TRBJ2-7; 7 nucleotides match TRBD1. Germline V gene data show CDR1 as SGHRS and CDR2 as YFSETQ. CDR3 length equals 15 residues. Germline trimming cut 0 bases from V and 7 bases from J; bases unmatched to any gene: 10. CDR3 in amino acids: CASSLELQGTGEQYF. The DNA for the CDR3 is TGCGCCAGCAGCTTGGAGCTACAGGGGACCGGGGAGCAGTACTTC.